The entry below describes one T cell receptor (beta chain). The data derive from a study of shared T cell receptors in the human thymus. TCRdb's copy holds only in-frame clones and misses some; the assay was immunoSEQ multiplex PCR. Of approximately 580,000 clones listed, approximately 80% are singletons. The germline gives CDR1 SGHRS, CDR2 YFSETQ. The CDR3 length is 17 residues. The V end lost 0 bases, the J end lost 0 bases, and 13 bases lay between the germline ends. This sample also belongs to another study, concerning human thymus T cells. Per that study: The thymus tissue came from resections taken during corrective heart surgery. Across thymic and blood repertoires, the usage of V and J genes appeared to be biased. Highly overlapping thymic repertoires among unrelated individuals were reported in related research.

The chain has TRBV5-1 and TRBJ2-1, with a tentative D call TRBD2 (6 bases). The sequenced sample was thymocytes. This sequence was found in a boy under two years old with a congenital heart defect. In nucleotides, the CDR3 is TGCGCCAGCAGCTTGGGGGCTGGAGCGGGCTCCTACAATGAGCAGTTCTTC. It codes for CASSLGAGAGSYNEQFF.